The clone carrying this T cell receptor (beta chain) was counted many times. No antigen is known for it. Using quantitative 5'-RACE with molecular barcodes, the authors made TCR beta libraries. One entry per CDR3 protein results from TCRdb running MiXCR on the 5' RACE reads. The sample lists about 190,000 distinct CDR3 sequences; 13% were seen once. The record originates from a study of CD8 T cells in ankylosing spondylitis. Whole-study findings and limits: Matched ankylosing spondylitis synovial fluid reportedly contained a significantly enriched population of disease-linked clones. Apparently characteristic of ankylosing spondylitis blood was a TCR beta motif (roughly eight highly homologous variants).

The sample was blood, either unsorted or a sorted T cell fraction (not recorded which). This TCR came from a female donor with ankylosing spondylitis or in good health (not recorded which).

Here the CDR3 reads CSVTGGTYNEQFF. CDR3 sequence (DNA): TGCAGCGTTACAGGGGGGACCTACAATGAGCAGTTCTTC. The chain recombines TRBV29-1 with TRBJ2-1, with 8 positions matching TRBD1. The V segment lost 5 bases and the J segment 2 bases; nucleotides outside the gene matches: 2. The germline V gene has CDR1 SQVTM and CDR2 ANQGSEA. The CDR3 covers 13 residues.